Below, one T cell receptor beta chain is given with its context. Libraries were prepared by immunoSEQ multiplex PCR; TCRdb keeps only in-frame clonotypes and omits some of them. The sample holds around 56,000 clones, approximately 90% seen once. The record originates from a study of T cell changes during pregnancy in multiple sclerosis. Germline V lookup: CDR1 SGHDT, CDR2 YYEEEE. The CDR3 runs 16 residues. With 0 bases clipped from V and 5 bases from J, the junction kept 9 bases outside the gene matches. Sequencing was performed on peripheral blood, taken in the third trimester of pregnancy. The source of this sequence is a female donor in good health, enrolled as a control in a pregnancy study. This chain joins TRBV5-6 and TRBJ1-1, with 8 bases lining up with TRBD1. The CDR3 loop is CASSLGVSGGETEAFF. The CDR3, as DNA: TGTGCCAGCAGCTTGGGAGTTTCAGGGGGCGAAACTGAAGCTTTCTTT.